The present T cell receptor (beta chain) was sequenced within a study of blood T cell repertoires in COVID-19. Looking at the study overall: T cells, B-cell-depleted T cells, or PBMCs supplied cDNA or gDNA.

Some clones are missing from TCRdb's copy, which holds only in-frame ones; the method was immunoSEQ multiplex PCR. Seen here are some 270,000 clones, approximately 89% observed once, and the top ten hold about 4.5%. Germline assignment: CDR1 SGHVS and CDR2 FQNEAQ. V lost 1 base and J 9 bases, leaving 14 bases between the germline ends. This CDR3 comprises 14 residues. Input material: peripheral blood. This chain uses TRBV7-8 with TRBJ2-3; D perhaps matches TRBD2 (6 bases). The TCR comes from a woman between 40 and 50 years old who had recovered from COVID-19. In DNA form, the CDR3 reads TGTGCCAGCAGCTTAGTAGGGTGGGGGGACACGCAGTATTTT. It is translated as CASSLVGWGDTQYF.